Following are 11 T cell receptor beta chains from one sample sequenced in a study of cytomegalovirus exposure and HLA in healthy donors listed by TCRdb under 2017. Library prep was done by the immunoSEQ multiplex PCR assay. The multiplex PCR relied on a mix of 60 forward primers for TCR Vbeta segments and 13 reverse primers for TCR Jbeta segments. In its TCRdb copy, this immuneACCESS table keeps in-frame sequences only and misses some clones. Where compared with another copy, unresolved V genes explain less than half of these, and the others have no known cause. Present in this sample are roughly 190,000 clones, roughly an eighth of which were seen just once. In total, the top ten clones hold roughly 7.7% of the sample. Sequences were obtained from PBMCs. These receptors all stem from a man aged 50-60 years in good health and CMV-seropositive.

This clone has only a few counts. CDR3 sequence reads: CASSPRQDTQYF. DNA for the CDR3: TGTGCCAGCAGCCCTAGGCAAGATACGCAGTATTTT. The chain couples TRBV7-9 to TRBJ2-3; D gene ambiguous. V dropped 5 bases and J dropped 5 bases, with 8 bases sitting between them. CDR1 and CDR2 (germline): SEHNR, FQNEAQ (reference sequence). The CDR3 is made up of 12 amino acids.

The chain carries TRBV7-3 and TRBJ1-2; D perhaps matches TRBD1 (5 bases). In germline, CDR1 is SGHTA, CDR2 FQGTGA. The V gene lost 5 bases and the J gene lost 8 bases, with 21 bases spanning the gap. The length of the CDR3 is 15 residues. CDR3 bases: TGTGCCAGCAGCCCCTCCGACAGTTGGGGGGAGGGCTACACCTTC. It encodes CASSPSDSWGEGYTF.

V usage is TRBV10-3 and J usage is TRBJ1-3; D is undetermined. V was cut by 3 bases and J by 2 bases, with 5 bases left in between. The CDR3 is 13 amino acids. Per germline, CDR1 ENHRY and CDR2 SYGVKD. Here the CDR3 DNA reads TGTGCCATCAGTGACGGGGCTGGAAACACCATATATTTT. This gives the protein CAISDGAGNTIYF.

The CDR3 here is CAWTHGQSRDTQYF. In DNA form, the CDR3 reads TGTGCCTGGACCCATGGCCAGTCTAGAGATACGCAGTATTTT. The V gene is TRBV30, the J gene TRBJ2-3; D remains unclear. The CDR3 is made up of 14 amino acids. Trimming stripped 4 bases from V and 5 bases from J, with 16 bases between. Germline V gene sequence: CDR1 GTSNPN, CDR2 SVGIG (reference sequence).

The sample holds a few counts of this clone. V and J are TRBV29-1 and TRBJ2-3, with TRBD2 identical over 9 bases. The CDR3 extends over 13 amino acids. With 5 bases clipped from V and 4 bases from J, the junction kept 4 bases outside the gene matches. Germline CDR1 SQVTM, CDR2 ANQGSEA. The CDR3 loop is CSVLAGVADTQYF. Written as DNA, the CDR3 is TGCAGCGTTTTAGCGGGGGTGGCAGATACGCAGTATTTT.

Only a few counts were recorded for this clone. The rearrangement uses TRBV30 and TRBJ2-7; 7 bases are shared with TRBD1. CDR1 and CDR2 from the germline V gene are GTSNPN and SVGIG (reference sequence). V lost 1 base and J lost 6; bases outside the gene matches: 6. This CDR3 spans 13 amino acids. Here the CDR3 DNA reads TGTGCCTGGAGTGGGGACAGTTTTCTCGAGCAGTACTTC. This encodes CAWSGDSFLEQYF. The whole variable domain, filled in from reference TRBV30 and TRBJ2-7, reads SQTIHQWPATLVQPVGSPLSLECTVEGTSNPNLYWYRQAAGRGLQLLFYSVGIGQISSEVPQNLSASRPQDRQFILSSKKLLLSDSGFYLCAWSGDSFLEQYFGPGTRLTVT.

This clone was counted between two and nine times. This chain connects TRBV7-9 to TRBJ2-1, with D tentatively TRBD2 (5 bases). The CDR3 length is 13 residues. Trimming stripped 1 base from V and 12 bases from J, with 13 bases between. Germline V gives CDR1 SEHNR, CDR2 FQNEAQ (reference sequence). The CDR3 loop is CASSLDVPAGQFF. DNA for the CDR3: TGTGCCAGCAGCTTAGACGTCCCCGCGGGGCAGTTCTTC.

This clone turned up a few times. J is TRBJ2-1 and V is TRBV7-2; 7 nucleotides align to TRBD1. The V and J ends lost 3 bases and 0 bases, in that order; junction bases with no gene match: 8. CDR1 is SGHTA, CDR2 FQGNSA, per germline. This CDR3 is built from 17 residues. CDR3 in amino acids: CASSFATGSGSYNEQFF. DNA for the CDR3: TGTGCCAGCAGCTTCGCGACAGGGAGCGGCTCCTACAATGAGCAGTTCTTC.

The J gene is TRBJ1-4, the V gene TRBV21-1; the table's D call, TRBD1, was not checked against the DNA. TRBV21-1 is labeled a pseudogene. The CDR3 consists of 16 residues. The DNA for the CDR3 is TGTGCCAGCAGCGCCTGGACAGGGGGCTGGGGGGAAAAACTGTTTTTT. This translates into CASSAWTGGWGEKLFF.

Only a few counts were recorded for this clone. The rearrangement links TRBV6-6 to TRBJ2-5; tentative D call: TRBD2 (5 bases). Between the trimmed V and J ends, which lost 6 bases and 2 bases, there was a span of 13 bases. The CDR3 has 14 residues. The V gene's germline CDR1 is MNHNY and CDR2 SVGAGI (reference sequence). This CDR3 reads CASSDRTVQETQYF. Written as DNA, the CDR3 is TGTGCCAGCAGCGACCGGACTGTTCAAGAGACCCAGTACTTC.

This clone was counted between two and nine times. This chain links TRBV29-1 with TRBJ2-6; tentatively, D is TRBD1 (6 bases). V was clipped by 2 bases and J by 2 bases, with 16 bases between them. Germline CDR1 SQVTM, CDR2 ANQGSEA. This CDR3 has 17 amino acids. In DNA, the CDR3 is TGCAGCGTTGAAAAGTGGGGGCTAGGCGCTGGGGCCAACGTCCTGACTTTC. Its translation is CSVEKWGLGAGANVLTF. Full variable domain (remainder filled in from reference TRBV29-1 and TRBJ2-6): SAVISQKPSRDICQRGTSLTIQCQVDSQVTMMFWYRQQPGQSLTLIATANQGSEATYESGFVIDKFPISRPNLTFSTLTVSNMSPEDSSIYLCSVEKWGLGAGANVLTFGAGSRLTVL.